The sequence of this T cell receptor beta chain was determined in a study of T-cell memory formation after mild COVID-19. Study-wide points: Confirmation of SARS-CoV-2 specificity was lacking for second-wave clones peaking day 37. Contracting clones, day 15 to 85, had balanced CD4/CD8, and later expanders favored CD4+.

TCRdb fed the 5' RACE reads into MiXCR, producing one record per CDR3 protein. The sample records about 340,000 distinct CDR3 sequences, approximately 22% being singletons. Note on this clonotype: Its target is unknown.

Trimming took off 11 bases at V and 2 bases at J, with 13 bases between the two ends. The CDR3 loop spans 12 amino acids. The V gene's germline CDR1 is LNHNV and CDR2 YYDKDF (reference sequence). The TCR was taken from a man between 18 and 29 years old who had mild COVID-19 (a few samples of this study predate the infection). Cell type and time point are not known. This sequence joins TRBV15 and TRBJ2-7; a weak D match, TRBD2 (6 bases). The sequencing sample was made of PBMCs or a T cell subset sorted from them (not recorded which). The chain's CDR3 is CAARGIAYEQYV. The CDR3 nucleotides are TGTGCCGCCCGGGGGATTGCCTACGAGCAGTACGTC.